A single sample is the source of the 4 T cell receptor beta chains below, sequenced in a study of graft-versus-host responses after intestinal transplantation. Their antigen targets remain unknown. This table comes from immunoSEQ multiplex PCR, and its TCRdb copy is limited to in-frame clones, with some not included. The sample holds roughly 28,000 clones, 82% seen once. The input for sequencing was unstimulated CD4+ T cells sorted from spleen or lymph node cells, taken before intestinal transplant. The source of these receptors is a human donor who received an intestinal transplant.

The V and J genes are TRBV4-1 and TRBJ2-1; either TRBD1 or TRBD2 may fit D (5 bases each). There are 14 residues in the CDR3. Trimming shortened V by 8 bases and J by 9 bases, and 20 bases separated the two germline ends. Germline V gene data show CDR1 as MGHRA and CDR2 as YSYEKL. CDR3 in DNA: TGCGCCAGCTCTAAGGTGGGGGTTAGGTTTGAGCAGTTCTTC. Its translation: CASSKVGVRFEQFF.

The chain recombines TRBV14 with TRBJ2-3, with a possible D match to TRBD1 (5 bases). V shed 0 bases and J shed 4 bases, with 14 bases lying between them. The length of the CDR3 is 16 residues. Germline V gene lookup returns CDR1 SGHDN and CDR2 FVKESK. CDR3: CASSQDKQGFADTQYF. The CDR3 DNA sequence: TGTGCCAGCAGCCAAGATAAGCAGGGTTTTGCAGATACGCAGTATTTT.

The chain combines TRBV15 with TRBJ2-7, with D hard to call. Germline V gene lookup returns CDR1 LNHNV and CDR2 YYDKDF (reference sequence). The CDR3 runs to 15 residues. V was trimmed by 0 bases and J by 2 bases, leaving 11 bases between them. The CDR3 here is CATSRDPFVTYEQYF. DNA of the CDR3: TGTGCCACCAGCAGAGATCCGTTTGTGACCTACGAGCAGTACTTC.

The chain carries TRBV12-5 and TRBJ2-3, with 9 bases fitting TRBD2. Per the germline V gene, CDR1 is LGHNT and CDR2 is FRNRAP. This CDR3 is built from 17 residues. Losses at the gene ends were 1 base for V and 7 bases for J; bases not matched to a gene: 12. DNA for the CDR3: TGTGCTAGTGGTTTGGGTTACAAGGGCGGGGGGGCAAATACGCAGTATTTT. It specifies CASGLGYKGGGANTQYF.